This record covers a single T cell receptor beta chain. Its antigen is unknown. The record originates from a study of T cell responses to AZD1222 COVID-19 vaccine. Study-level background: Pooled together were second doses at about 4 or about 12 weeks. Study observations and caveats: Compared with day 0, the breadth and depth of the Spike-specific TCR repertoire rose significantly after two doses of AZD1222. Baseline antibody screening turned up just a handful of seropositive AZD1222 recipients.

TCRdb keeps only in-frame clones here, not all; method: immunoSEQ multiplex PCR. Altogether 75,000 to 100,000 clones are present, about 89% being singletons, with the ten largest covering around 7%. The CDR3 spans 12 residues. CDR1 and CDR2 (germline): LGHNA, YSLEER. V lost 1 base to trimming and J lost 8 bases, with 6 bases between them. This sequence originates from an adult in good health. The chain employs TRBV4-3 and TRBJ1-3; a weak D match, TRBD1 (6 bases). This specimen consisted of peripheral blood, obtained on day 0 of AZD1222 vaccination. The CDR3 nucleotides are TGCGCCAGCAGCCAAGCAGGGGACACCATATATTTT. Its protein is CASSQAGDTIYF.